This record looks at one T cell receptor beta chain sequence and its context. Its antigen is unknown. Nothing much larger sits one base from this clone, and base qualities are not available. This entry belongs to a study of glioma-infiltrating T cells after dendritic cell vaccination (TCRdb year 2016). As for the study more broadly: A cohort of 15 or so glioblastoma patients from Phase I and II dendritic cell vaccination trials was included, of whom 9 were newly diagnosed and 6 had recurrent disease. Deep sequencing of TCR beta CDR3 regions was used to quantify tumor-infiltrating lymphocyte content and compare tumor and blood repertoires in dendritic cell-vaccinated glioblastoma patients. To make the vaccine, monocyte-derived dendritic cells were cultured for seven days with IL-4 and GM-CSF and then pulsed overnight with autologous tumor lysate. Between 2003 and 2012, patients were given autologous tumor lysate-pulsed dendritic cell vaccination. Survival after dendritic cell vaccination was correlated with TCR sequencing metrics such as TIL content and the overlap between tumor and blood repertoires. Each patient got three intradermal injections of the dendritic cell vaccine, spaced at biweekly intervals, in the arm below the axilla.

To be selected, patients needed enough residual fresh-frozen tumor tissue and more than two years of available survival data. Although molecular status otherwise differed among the glioblastoma patients, no patient had an isocitrate dehydrogenase mutation. PBMC collection took place before vaccination, two weeks after the third vaccination, and at tumor progression if progression occurred. The Qiagen DNeasy Blood extraction Kit was used for extraction of genomic DNA. Reading the germline V gene gives CDR1 SGHAT and CDR2 FQNNGV. The CDR3 starts with the cysteine, ends with the phenylalanine, and has 14 residues. Only the CDR3 DNA is retained, 42 bases long and in frame from the first base. V is pruned by 4 bases and J by 5 bases, leaving 6 bases of the junction without a gene match. The immunoSEQ assay amplified TCRB CDR3 regions from around 2 micrograms of genomic DNA, or from all available DNA when less than that amount was available. The multiplex PCR employed 60 forward primers targeting TCR V beta segments and 13 reverse primers targeting J beta segments. Synthetic control templates were spiked into each sample at limiting dilution to estimate reads per starting template. Sequencing produced 87 bp reads on the Illumina HiSeq System. The authors' pipeline ran thus. PCR and sequencing errors were removed by a nearest neighbor algorithm that merged closely related sequences. TCR overlap was measured as the percentage of unique tumor TCR beta sequences also present in the same patient's peripheral blood. In TCRdb, the immuneACCESS table is reduced to in-frame sequences with V and J assigned. These tables do not hold every clone; where another copy was compared, an unresolved V gene accounts for under half, and the others remain unexplained. V and J calls and clone size follow that table, whereas D and trimming were derived from the DNA. The sample records about 49,000 clones, less than 90% of which are singletons. The top ten hold 11% of the sample.

Study-level results and caveats: TCR clonality showed no direct relationship with survival, which suggests that a diverse polyclonal response may be important. After dendritic cell vaccination, a higher estimated pretreatment TIL content predicted longer time to progression and longer overall survival. The three-group TCR overlap response model was described as speculative and requiring prospective validation. The cohort was small and heterogeneous, and full blood and tumor sets were available for few patients, with initial-recurrent tumor pairs available for even fewer patients.

The sample consisted of blood, taken before dendritic cell vaccination. This clonotype originated in a human donor with glioblastoma. In this chain, TRBV11-2 is recombined with TRBJ1-1, and TRBD1 matches 8 of the central bases. The sequenced DNA: TGTGCCAGCAGCTCACAGGGGGGGAGGACTGAAGCTTTCTTT. Translated, it gives CASSSQGGRTEAFF.